The rows below give T cell receptor beta chains drawn from one sample of a study of breast tumors, draining lymph nodes, adjacent tissues. Using its own MiXCR run on the multiplex PCR reads, TCRdb lists one record per CDR3 protein. The repertoire holds 150,000 to 200,000 distinct CDR3 sequences, with roughly 31% as singletons. Input material: axillary lymph node tissue. All receptors derive from a female donor with breast cancer. Some clones in this sample may be carry-over from other donors' samples. CDR3s include the opening cysteine and the closing phenylalanine or tryptophan. D genes are given only for firm matches. Only part of the rows carry a size: once, few, many, or a class if the clone is expanded.

j_call clone_size v_call d_call cdr3_nt cdr3_aa
TRBJ1-2 many TRBV3-1 NA TGTGCCAGCCGCAGACAGGAGGGTGGCTACACCTTC CASRRQEGGYTF
TRBJ2-1 many TRBV6-4 TRBD2 TGTGCCACTTCCCGGACTAGCGAAAGTGAGCAGTTCTTC CATSRTSESEQFF
TRBJ2-1 many TRBV7-2 NA TGTGCCAGCAGCTTCCGGCCCCCTGAGCAGTTCTTC CASSFRPPEQFF
TRBJ1-2 many TRBV20-1 TRBD1 TGCAGTGCTAGAGATCCTTTACAGGGGGGCTACACCTTC CSARDPLQGGYTF
TRBJ1-2 many TRBV7-9 TRBD1 TGTGCCAGCACTAACCAGGGGGCCCCGTACTATGGCTACCCCTTC CASTNQGAPYYGYPF
TRBJ2-2 NA TRBV3-1 TRBD1 TGTGCCAGCAGCGATCCGGGACAGGGGGCTGGCGGGGAGCTGTTTTTT CASSDPGQGAGGELFF
TRBJ2-7 many TRBV5-1 TRBD2 TGCGCCAGCAGCGACACTAGCGCCCTCTCCTACGAGCAGTACTTC CASSDTSALSYEQYF
TRBJ1-1 NA TRBV7-2 NA TGTGCCAGCAGCCTCCTCGGGACGGGCAAGATGAACACTGAAGCTCTCTTT CASSLLGTGKMNTEALF
TRBJ2-1 many TRBV12-3/TRBV12-4 NA TGTGCCAGCAGCCGAAACGGGCGGTACTACAATGAGCAGTTCTTC CASSRNGRYYNEQFF
TRBJ1-2 many TRBV7-6 NA TGTGCCAGCAGCTCACTACCGCAGGGAGGGGATGGCTACACCTTC CASSSLPQGGDGYTF
TRBJ2-7 NA TRBV6-6 NA TGTGCCAGCAGTCAAGGGCCTTCCCACGAGCAGTACTTC CASSQGPSHEQYF
TRBJ1-3 many TRBV3-1 TRBD1 TGTGCCAGCAGCGAACAGGGGAACTCTGGAAACACCATATATTTT CASSEQGNSGNTIYF
TRBJ1-2 many TRBV30 NA TGTGCCTGGAGTGTACCCCCCAGGGGCCCCCACTATGGCTACACCTTC CAWSVPPRGPHYGYTF
TRBJ2-1 NA TRBV7-3 NA TGTGCCAGCAGCCCGAGGGGAGACAATGAGCAGTTCTTC CASSPRGDNEQFF
TRBJ1-3 few TRBV7-3 NA TGTGCCAGCAGCTTAGTGATCGGGGATTGGAGCGGAAACCCCATATATTTT CASSLVIGDWSGNPIYF
TRBJ2-5 few TRBV5-8 NA TGTGCCAGCAGCTTGGGTTGGGCCAGCCAAGAGACCCAGTACTTC CASSLGWASQETQYF
TRBJ2-1 many TRBV10-2 TRBD2 TGCGCCAGCAATCCTAGGGCTAGCGGGGGGGAGGGGCAGTTCTTC CASNPRASGGEGQFF
TRBJ2-3 many TRBV9 TRBD2 TGTGCCAGCAGCGTAGGAGGGACTAGCGGACCCCGAAATACGCAGTATTTT CASSVGGTSGPRNTQYF
TRBJ2-1 many TRBV20-1 NA TGCAGTGCTAGTGATGGAGGGACCGAGCAGTTCTTC CSASDGGTEQFF
TRBJ1-2 many TRBV4-2 TRBD1 TGTGCCAGCAGCCAAGAAAGGGGGACAGGGGGAAGGGGCGGCTACACCTTC CASSQERGTGGRGGYTF
TRBJ2-2 many TRBV7-8 NA TGTGCCAGCAGCTTAGTAGGGAACACCGGGGAGCTGTTTTTT CASSLVGNTGELFF
TRBJ1-2 many TRBV20-1 NA TGCAGTGCTGCGGGCGGGGGGCGAACGACGTACATTAACTATGGCTACACCTTC CSAAGGGRTTYINYGYTF
TRBJ2-3 many TRBV6-5 NA TGTGCCAGCAGTCTTTCCCCGACGGACAGAAGCACAGATACGCAGTATTTT CASSLSPTDRSTDTQYF
TRBJ2-6 NA TRBV10-3 NA TGTGCCACGACACCAAGCTCTGGGGCCAACGTCCTGACTTTC CATTPSSGANVLTF
TRBJ1-6 NA TRBV19 NA TGTGCCAGTAGTATAGCTGAAGGGGGATCACCCCTCCACTTT CASSIAEGGSPLHF
TRBJ2-3 NA TRBV29-1 TRBD2 TGCAGCGTTGGGCTAGCGGGAGGGACAGATACGCAGTATTTT CSVGLAGGTDTQYF